This TCR beta chain was recorded in a study of radiation and T cells in renal cell carcinoma. Study information: Nephrectomy followed 15 Gy stereotactic body radiation by 4 weeks.

In regard to this clone: The antigen is not known.

Study-wide points: In blood, top tumor clones expanded by 2 weeks, shrinking by 4.

The time point was: baseline pretreatment blood. Described treatment: 15 Gy SBRT to primary tumor, nephrectomy 4 weeks later. The protocol was immunoSEQ multiplex PCR, while the TCRdb copy is restricted to in-frame clones and leaves out a portion. The sample records some 95,000 clones, about 86% being singletons. V lost 6 bases and J 0 bases, leaving 17 bases between the germline ends. The CDR3 has 16 amino acids. Germline loops: CDR1 LGHNT, CDR2 FRNRAP. This TCR was sampled from a middle-aged man with renal cell carcinoma. The V call is TRBV12-5, the J call TRBJ1-2; D call uncertain. The sequencing here drew on blood, taken from a patient whose treatment included radiotherapy and nephrectomy. CDR3 in DNA: TGTGCTAGTGGAGAAACGGACGGACTAGCTAACTATGGCTACACCTTC. Translation: CASGETDGLANYGYTF.